These 24 T cell receptor beta chains originate from one sample sequenced in a study of cytomegalovirus exposure and HLA in healthy donors. In the PCR, 60 Vbeta and 13 Jbeta primers were used. Some clones are missing from TCRdb's copy, which holds only in-frame ones; the method was immunoSEQ multiplex PCR. The data hold about 96,000 clones, with around 64% observed a single time. The sequenced sample was PBMCs. The source of these receptors is a man aged 60 to 69 in good health and CMV-seronegative.

Concerning this clone itself: At one boundary the junction diverges from the germline segment, which might be a read error. V gene TRBV28 combines with J gene TRBJ1-1; D is undetermined. The CDR3 covers 12 residues. Germline CDR1 reads MDHEN; CDR2 reads SYDVKM. In DNA form, the CDR3 reads TGTGCCGGCAGTCCGCTCTCCAGTGAAGCTTTCTTT. This gives the protein CAGSPLSSEAFF.

The rearrangement uses TRBV7-3 and TRBJ2-1, with D uncertain. CDR3 size: 13 residues. Germline CDR1 SGHTA, CDR2 FQGTGA. V dropped 4 bases and J dropped 9 bases, with 13 bases sitting between them. This chain's CDR3 is CASSSLQVGEQFF. CDR3 nucleotide sequence: TGTGCCAGCAGCTCCCTTCAGGTGGGTGAGCAGTTCTTC.

V gene TRBV6-6 combines with J gene TRBJ2-7; weak D call: TRBD1 (5 bases). CDR3 length: 11 residues. Germline CDR1 reads MNHNY; CDR2 reads SVGAGI (reference sequence). V was clipped by 8 bases and J by 6 bases, with 11 bases between them. The CDR3 DNA sequence: TGTGCCAGCCGCCAGGGATCCGAGCAGTACTTC. Translation: CASRQGSEQYF.

Comment on this clone: The final CDR3 position lacks the conserved phenylalanine or tryptophan, pointing to a likely read error. The chain is built from TRBV5-1 and TRBJ1-1; D remains ambiguous. Germline V CDR1 and CDR2: SGHRS, YFSETQ. With 1 base removed from V and 2 bases from J, the gap between germline ends came to 15 bases. The CDR3 length is 16 residues. The CDR3 bases are TGCGCCAGCAGCTTGCAGGACTTACGGTCAAACACTGAAGCTTTCCTT. Protein product: CASSLQDLRSNTEAFL.

The chain combines TRBV7-9 with TRBJ2-7, with TRBD1 as a possible D gene (5 bases). V was shortened by 7 bases and J by 4 bases, with 11 bases between the two germline ends. The CDR3 spans 12 residues. From germline, CDR1 is SEHNR and CDR2 FQNEAQ (reference sequence). CDR3 DNA sequence: TGTGCCAGCAACCCAGACAGTTACGAGCAGTACTTC. Its protein is CASNPDSYEQYF.

The chain has TRBV19 and TRBJ2-5; D is unresolved. This CDR3 spans 11 amino acids. CDR1 is LNHDA and CDR2 is SQIVND in the germline V gene (reference sequence). CDR3 in amino acids: CSVDNGETQYF. The CDR3, as DNA: TGTTCTGTCGACAATGGAGAGACCCAGTACTTC.

The V and J genes are TRBV27 and TRBJ1-1, with D possibly matching TRBD1 (6 bases). This CDR3 is built from 15 residues. Trimming removed 7 bases at V and 0 bases at J, with 15 bases between. Per the germline V gene, CDR1 is MNHEY and CDR2 is SMNVEV (reference sequence). CDR3 region: CASTKLGTLNTEAFF. CDR3 in DNA: TGTGCCAGCACCAAACTAGGGACACTGAACACTGAAGCTTTCTTT.

The chain joins TRBV28 to TRBJ1-5, with TRBD1 identical over 7 bases. Germline assignment: CDR1 MDHEN and CDR2 SYDVKM. V shed 2 bases, J shed 0 bases, and the junction held 7 bases outside the gene matches. The CDR3 extends over 17 amino acids. The CDR3 sequence is CASSLAQGLHSNQPQHF. The CDR3 region has the DNA TGTGCCAGCAGTTTAGCACAGGGGTTACATAGCAATCAGCCCCAGCATTTT. The full variable domain, in which reference TRBV28 and TRBJ1-5 provide the parts outside the CDR3, is DVKVTQSSRYLVKRTGEKVFLECVQDMDHENMFWYRQDPGLGLRLIYFSYDVKMKEKGDIPEGYSVSREKKERFSLILESASTNQTSMYLCASSLAQGLHSNQPQHFGDGTRLSIL.

This chain links TRBV10-3 with TRBJ2-1; TRBD2 matches 10 bases. Germline-derived CDR1 and CDR2 are ENHRY and SYGVKD. The V gene end was trimmed by 4 bases and the J gene end by 9 bases; junction bases not matched to a gene: 9. The CDR3 has 15 residues. CDR3: CAISGIAGGFGEQFF. The CDR3 DNA follows: TGTGCCATCAGTGGTATAGCGGGAGGCTTCGGTGAGCAGTTCTTC.

The J gene is TRBJ2-7, the V gene TRBV18; 8 bases map to TRBD1. The CDR3 is 16 amino acids. V was clipped by 2 bases and J by 5 bases; unmatched bases: 11. The germline CDR1 and CDR2 sequences are KGHSH and LQKENI. CDR3 DNA sequence: TGTGCCAGCTCACCAGGAGGGGCAGGGGGCCGAAACGAGCAGTACTTC. Protein: CASSPGGAGGRNEQYF.

The chain recombines TRBV5-1 with TRBJ2-7; tentative D call: TRBD1 (7 bases). Trimming removed 3 bases from V and 3 bases from J, with 16 bases in between. Germline lookup yields CDR1 SGHRS and CDR2 YFSETQ. The CDR3 extends over 15 amino acids. Written as DNA, the CDR3 is TGCGCCAGCAGCTCGGGGGCGGGACAGATCTACGAGCAGTACTTC. Translated: CASSSGAGQIYEQYF.

This clone has only a few counts. V is TRBV12-2 and J is TRBJ2-2; the table's D call of TRBD2 was not tested on the DNA. TRBV12-2 is a pseudogene segment. The CDR3 runs 17 residues. CDR3 in DNA: TGTGCAAGTCGCTTAGACGTAGCGGGAGCGCCCACCGGGGAGCTGTTTTTT. This translates into CASRLDVAGAPTGELFF.

The chain is built from TRBV5-1 and TRBJ2-7, with 14 positions matching TRBD2. In germline, CDR1 is SGHRS, CDR2 YFSETQ. This CDR3 comprises 17 residues. V trimming: 3 bases; J trimming: 2 bases; junction bases outside the gene matches: 7. CDR3 sequence reads: CASSYWTSGGLTYEQYF. In nucleotides, the CDR3 is TGCGCCAGCAGCTATTGGACTAGCGGGGGGCTTACCTACGAGCAGTACTTC.

This rearrangement joins TRBV6-1 to TRBJ2-3; perhaps TRBD2 as D (6 bases). The germline CDR1 and CDR2 sequences are MNHNS and SASEGT. V gave up 1 base and J gave up 2 bases, with 16 bases separating them. The CDR3 contains 17 residues. CDR3 region: CASSEVEVGGYTDTQYF. The DNA for the CDR3 is TGTGCCAGCAGTGAAGTTGAAGTCGGGGGTTACACAGATACGCAGTATTTT.

This clone was counted a few times. This CDR3 reads CASSPDRGYEQYF. CDR3 DNA sequence: TGTGCCAGCAGCCCGGACAGGGGCTACGAGCAGTACTTC. The chain couples TRBV5-4 to TRBJ2-7; 9 bases map to TRBD1. V lost 4 bases and J lost 3; bases outside the gene matches: 2. From germline, CDR1 is SGHNT and CDR2 YYREEE (reference sequence). This CDR3 comprises 13 residues.

The chain links TRBV5-6 to TRBJ2-5; 11 bases align to TRBD2. The V and J ends lost 2 bases and 0 bases, in that order; junction bases with no gene match: 3. Germline CDR1 is SGHDT and CDR2 is YYEEEE. This CDR3 is 16 amino acids long. For the CDR3, the DNA is TGTGCCAGCAGCTTTAGACTAGCGGGGAACCAAGAGACCCAGTACTTC. Protein: CASSFRLAGNQETQYF.

The J gene is TRBJ2-2, the V gene TRBV5-1; possibly TRBD1 for D (7 bases). The CDR3 contains 15 residues. Germline assignment: CDR1 SGHRS and CDR2 YFSETQ. V shed 0 bases and J shed 5 bases, with 11 bases lying between them. CDR3 in amino acids: CASSLEAGGTGELFF. DNA for the CDR3: TGCGCCAGCAGCTTGGAGGCAGGGGGGACCGGGGAGCTGTTTTTT.

The CDR3 sequence: CASSPLVGSLYF. The CDR3 nucleotides are TGTGCCAGCAGCCCTCTAGTAGGCAGCCTGTACTTC. The chain is built from TRBV14 and TRBJ2-7; D unclear. Trimming removed 4 bases from V and 12 bases from J, with 16 bases in between. Germline V gives CDR1 SGHDN, CDR2 FVKESK. This CDR3 is 12 amino acids long.

The chain is built from TRBV2 and TRBJ1-1; D remains unclear. The CDR3 loop spans 15 amino acids. V shed 0 bases and J shed 3 bases, with 11 bases lying between them. Germline CDR1 reads SNHLY; CDR2 reads FYNNEI. CDR3 bases: TGTGCCAGCAGTGAAGCAGTCTTCGGAGACACTGAAGCTTTCTTT. This sequence encodes CASSEAVFGDTEAFF.

This clone was seen repeatedly, ten times or more. The CDR3 region is CASSPFRQGMQPQHF. CDR3 coding DNA: TGTGCCAGCAGTCCCTTTCGCCAGGGAATGCAGCCCCAGCATTTT. The V call is TRBV28, the J call TRBJ1-5; maybe TRBD1 (5 bases). This CDR3 is built from 15 residues. CDR1 and CDR2 (germline): MDHEN, SYDVKM. Trimming stripped 5 bases from V and 7 bases from J, with 18 bases between.

The V call is TRBV11-3, the J call TRBJ1-4; TRBD1 matches at 7 bases. The CDR3 contains 15 residues. After removal of 5 bases from V and 7 bases from J, the junction contained 10 bases not matched to a gene. Germline CDR1 and CDR2: SGHNT and YENEEA. CDR3 DNA: TGTGCCAGCAGCGGAACAGGGGCGCTCGGTGAAAAACTGTTTTTT. As protein: CASSGTGALGEKLFF. The entire variable domain, with the rest obtained from reference TRBV11-3 and TRBJ1-4, is as follows: EAGVVQSPRYKIIEKKQPVAFWCNPISGHNTLYWYLQNLGQGPELLIRYENEEAVDDSQLPKDRFSAERLKGVDSTLKIQPAELGDSAVYLCASSGTGALGEKLFFGSGTQLSVL.

In this sample, this clone turned up a few times. V gene TRBV7-2 combines with J gene TRBJ2-1; 13 bases map to TRBD2. V dropped 5 bases and J dropped 3; count of bases not matched to a gene: 7. The germline V gene encodes CDR1 SGHTA and CDR2 FQGNSA. The CDR3 runs 17 residues. As DNA, the CDR3 is TGTGCCAGCAGCGTCACTAGCGGGGGGGTGTACTACAATGAGCAGTTCTTC. Translating gives CASSVTSGGVYYNEQFF.

The V and J genes are TRBV7-9 and TRBJ2-7; TRBD2 agrees at 13 bases. The germline V gene has CDR1 SEHNR and CDR2 FQNEAQ (reference sequence). This CDR3 has 15 amino acids. Trimming took 5 bases from V and 2 from J; bases not matched to a gene: 3. In DNA, the CDR3 is TGTGCCAGCAGCCTACTAGCGGGGGGGACCTACGAGCAGTACTTC. This codes for CASSLLAGGTYEQYF.

The chain uses TRBV27 and TRBJ1-2, with D perhaps matching TRBD1 (5 bases). The CDR3 contains 15 residues. V lost 5 bases, J lost 6 bases, and 19 bases lay in between. Germline CDR1 is MNHEY and CDR2 is SMNVEV (reference sequence). CDR3 coding DNA: TGTGCCAGCAGTCCCCTCGGGGGGGACTGGAATGGCTACACCTTC. Translation gives CASSPLGGDWNGYTF.